These 16 T cell receptor beta chains were sequenced from one sample in a study of blood T cells in healthy people across ages. Primed by a sample-barcoded 5' primer and a J-beta primer mix, a second PCR proceeded for about 6 to 11 cycles. TCRdb independently ran MiXCR on the 5' RACE reads; one entry per CDR3 protein. The sample has about 930,000 distinct CDR3 sequences; 25% to 30% are singletons. The sample also formed part of further work on T cells of mothers and their children.

Sample: blood. The receptors come from a woman in her 40s in good health.

This clonotype has more than one count but fewer than ten. The rearrangement joins TRBV7-2 to TRBJ2-7, with TRBD1 matching over 7 bases. The V and J ends lost 5 bases and 2 bases, in that order; junction bases with no gene match: 9. Germline CDR1 SGHTA, CDR2 FQGNSA. This CDR3 is built from 15 residues. CDR3 in DNA: TGTGCCAGCAGCCCGGACAGGTCGAGGACCTACGAGCAGTACTTC. This gives the protein CASSPDRSRTYEQYF. Combining the CDR3 with reference TRBV7-2 and TRBJ2-7 gives the whole variable domain GAGVSQSPSNKVTEKGKDVELRCDPISGHTALYWYRQSLGQGLEFLIYFQGNSAPDKSGLPSDRFSAERTGGSVSTLTIQRTQQEDSAVYLCASSPDRSRTYEQYFGPGTRLTVT.

With respect to this clonotype: A much larger clone differs by one base, so this may be a read error. V usage is TRBV28 and J usage is TRBJ2-1; D is uncertain. The J call is in doubt because the DNA end fits TRBJ2-7 better. Germline CDR1 is MDHEN and CDR2 is SYDVKM. This CDR3 is 13 amino acids long. The CDR3 region has the DNA TGTGCCAGCAGTTTAGTTGAGGCCAATGAGCAGTACTTC. As protein: CASSLVEANEQYF.

This clonotype has at least ten counts. The chain joins TRBV4-3 to TRBJ2-7; no clear D. Trimming left V 1 base short and J 3 bases short, with 7 bases between. CDR1 is LGHNA, CDR2 YSLEER, per germline. This CDR3 is built from 13 residues. The CDR3 DNA follows: TGCGCCAGCAGCCAAGGCCGCCTCTACGAGCAGTACTTC. Translated, it gives CASSQGRLYEQYF.

In the case of this clonotype: A much larger clone differs from this one at a single base, so this may be a read error. V and J are TRBV9 and TRBJ2-7; 8 nucleotides line up with TRBD1. CDR3 length: 15 residues. In germline, CDR1 is SGDLS, CDR2 YYNGEE. CDR3 protein: CASSGGGTGNYEQYF. The CDR3 DNA sequence: TGTGCTAGCAGCGGAGGTGGGACAGGTAACTACGAGCAGTACTTC.

The rearrangement links TRBV5-1 to TRBJ2-2; maybe TRBD1 (5 bases). The CDR3 consists of 17 residues. Germline values: CDR1 SGHRS, CDR2 YFSETQ. Trimming took 6 bases from V and 3 from J, leaving 21 bases between them. DNA of the CDR3: TGCGCCAGCACCCTGCGGCCCCAGGGTAGGGACACCGGGGAGCTGTTTTTT. The encoded protein is CASTLRPQGRDTGELFF. Complete variable domain (other parts from reference TRBV5-1 and TRBJ2-2): KAGVTQTPRYLIKTRGQQVTLSCSPISGHRSVSWYQQTPGQGLQFLFEYFSETQRNKGNFPGRFSGRQFSNSRSEMNVSTLELGDSALYLCASTLRPQGRDTGELFFGEGSRLTVL.

This clonotype occurred many times. An end of the junction differs from the germline gene, which may be a read error. This sequence joins TRBV5-1 and TRBJ2-1; D may match TRBD1 or TRBD2 (6 bases each). Per germline, CDR1 SGHRS and CDR2 YFSETQ. CDR3 length: 16 residues. The CDR3 is CASSLRGGSSYNEQFF. The CDR3 bases are TGTGCCAGCAGTTTACGAGGGGGGAGCTCCTACAATGAGCAGTTCTTC.

This clonotype turned up a few times. This sequence joins TRBV2 and TRBJ2-5, with 9 positions matching TRBD2. Germline V lookup: CDR1 SNHLY, CDR2 FYNNEI. V was clipped by 3 bases and J by 2 bases; unmatched bases: 10. The CDR3 contains 17 residues. The chain's CDR3 is CASSEGGGAFDQETQYF. CDR3 nucleotide sequence: TGTGCCAGCAGTGAGGGCGGGGGGGCCTTTGATCAAGAGACCCAGTACTTC.

There are a few counts of this clonotype. The chain recombines TRBV7-9 with TRBJ1-2; D is uncertain. Trimming removed 7 bases at V and 7 bases at J, with 22 bases between. Per germline, CDR1 SEHNR and CDR2 FQNEAQ (reference sequence). This CDR3 has 15 residues. The CDR3 nucleotides are TGTGCCAGCACCACTTTCCTTGGTTCGGAGAGTGGCTACACCTTC. Its translation is CASTTFLGSESGYTF.

This clonotype was seen more than once but under ten times. The chain links TRBV4-3 to TRBJ2-1; TRBD2 is a possible D gene (7 bases). The CDR3 has 15 amino acids. Germline CDR1 reads LGHNA; CDR2 reads YSLEER. Trimming removed 0 bases from V and 7 bases from J, with 13 bases in between. For the CDR3, the DNA is TGCGCCAGCAGCCAAGATAAGGGGGGGTCGAATGAGCAGTTCTTC. Translated: CASSQDKGGSNEQFF.

About this clonotype itself: A clone one base away is much larger, so this may be a read error. The chain uses TRBV7-9 and TRBJ1-2; TRBD1 aligns across 7 bases. The CDR3 length is 14 residues. CDR1 SEHNR and CDR2 FQNEAQ come from the germline V gene (reference sequence). The CDR3 nucleotides read TGTGCCAGCAGCGCAACAGGGGACCGCTATGGCCACACCTTC. It codes for CASSATGDRYGHTF.

The chain joins TRBV5-1 to TRBJ1-1; D gene ambiguous. The CDR3 length is 13 residues. Trimming cost V 4 bases and J 6 bases, with 13 bases left between them. The germline V gene has CDR1 SGHRS and CDR2 YFSETQ. The CDR3 bases are TGCGCCAGCAGCCCTCCGCTGGCCTCTGAAGCTTTCTTT. Residues: CASSPPLASEAFF.

This clonotype showed up just a few times. The chain combines TRBV28 with TRBJ2-1; weak D call: TRBD2 (5 bases). Germline V gives CDR1 MDHEN, CDR2 SYDVKM. V dropped 7 bases and J dropped 7 bases, with 17 bases sitting between them. This CDR3 has 14 residues. This CDR3 reads CASNQPSGVNEQFF. DNA for the CDR3: TGTGCCAGCAACCAACCCTCCGGGGTAAATGAGCAGTTCTTC.

The table lists this clonotype with a few counts. The genes are TRBV29-1 and TRBJ2-3, with D possibly TRBD2 on 7 matching bases. Germline CDR1 is SQVTM and CDR2 is ANQGSEA. The CDR3 extends over 16 amino acids. The germline V and J ends were trimmed by 0 bases and 9 bases, with 22 bases remaining between them. The CDR3 bases are TGCAGCGTTGAAGATCGCGGGGGCGCCGGCGGTGTGACGCAGTATTTT. Its protein product is CSVEDRGGAGGVTQYF.

This clonotype occurred a few times. The junction departs from the called germline gene at one end, perhaps through a read error. This rearrangement joins TRBV4-3 to TRBJ1-4; no firm D call. The germline V gene encodes CDR1 LGHNA and CDR2 YSLEER. The CDR3 length is 15 residues. In DNA, the CDR3 is TGCGCCGGCAGCCAAGAGTCCCTGCAAGGGGAAAAACTGTTTTTT. Its protein product is CAGSQESLQGEKLFF.

The chain joins TRBV20-1 to TRBJ1-1, with TRBD1 matching 8 bases. This CDR3 is built from 15 residues. Germline assignment: CDR1 DFQATT and CDR2 SNEGSKA (reference sequence). J gave up 11 bases and V 0 bases, and 14 bases lay outside the gene matches. CDR3 sequence: CSAREGTGANRGAFF. CDR3 in DNA: TGCAGTGCTAGAGAAGGAACGGGCGCGAACAGGGGGGCTTTCTTT.

Comments on this clonotype: Given a much more abundant clone one base away, this may be a read error. The J gene is TRBJ2-5, the V gene TRBV20-1; 7 bases map to TRBD2. The CDR3 is 12 residues long. Germline trimming cut 6 bases from V and 11 bases from J; bases unmatched to any gene: 12. Per the germline V gene, CDR1 is DFQATT and CDR2 is SNEGSKA (reference sequence). CDR3 sequence: CSARGVAREQYF. CDR3 bases: TGCAGTGCCCGGGGGGTAGCGCGTGAGCAGTACTTC.